The clone carrying this T cell receptor (beta chain) was picked up many times. The antigen remains unidentified. The authors amplified TCR beta CDR3 regions from RNA transcripts. First-round RT-PCR employed HTBI primers, with a second-round multiplex PCR after it. TCRdb processed the multiplex PCR reads anew with MiXCR; each CDR3 protein has one entry. The sample holds approximately 1.2 million distinct CDR3 sequences; 35% to 40% are singletons and the top ten take approximately 10%. Ages of hyperthyroidism patients ran from 18 to 65, and their diagnoses were new, under 2 months' duration. Other autoimmune disease, uncontrolled infection, pregnancy and lactation led to exclusion. This sample is part of a study of Graves' ophthalmopathy and Graves' hyperthyroidism. Whole-study context: By definition, stable hyperthyroidism involved no ophthalmopathy within 18 months of follow-up.

Regarding the study as a whole: Blood also harbored most expanded thyroid clonotypes above 0.001 frequency.

Germline lookup yields CDR1 SGHKS and CDR2 YYEKEE (reference sequence). Trimming removed 2 bases from V and 7 bases from J; junction bases left unmatched: 9. The CDR3 totals 15 residues. Input material: peripheral blood or thyroid tissue (not recorded which). The clonotype originates from an adult man with Graves' hyperthyroidism. The V and J genes are TRBV5-5 and TRBJ1-5; 7 bases are a match to TRBD1. CDR3 protein: CASSFADRASQPQHF. CDR3 bases: TGTGCCAGCAGCTTTGCTGACAGGGCCAGCCAGCCCCAGCATTTT.